This T cell receptor (beta chain) emerged from a study of cytomegalovirus exposure and HLA in healthy donors. Researchers ran the PCR with 60 Vbeta and 13 Jbeta primers. The assay was immunoSEQ multiplex PCR, and TCRdb's table has in-frame clones only and misses some. The sample lists some 200,000 clones; 79% were seen once. This CDR3 spans 16 amino acids. CDR1 is LNHNV and CDR2 is YYDKDF in the germline V gene (reference sequence). About this clone itself: One end of the junction fails to match germline, which may point to a read error.

The rearrangement uses TRBV15 and TRBJ2-1, with D possibly matching TRBD2 (6 bases). This receptor was identified in a woman in her forties or fifties in good health and CMV-seronegative. The sample consisted of PBMCs. CDR3 in DNA: TGTGCCACCAGCAGAGATGGGGGGAGCTCCTACAATGAGCAGCTCTTC. Amino acids: CATSRDGGSSYNEQLF. Based on the CDR3 plus reference TRBV15 and TRBJ2-1, the full variable domain is DAMVIQNPRYQVTQFGKPVTLSCSQTLNHNVMYWYQQKSSQAPKLLFHYYDKDFNNEADTPDNFQSRRPNTSFCFLDIRSPGLGDTAMYLCATSRDGGSSYNEQLFGPGTRLTVL.